This T cell receptor beta chain was retrieved from a study of identical twins. V dropped 6 bases and J dropped 5 bases, with 16 bases sitting between them. Germline V CDR1 and CDR2: MNHNS, SASEGT. There are 14 residues in the CDR3. In this sample, this clonotype turned up a few times. TCRdb re-called the 5' RACE reads through MiXCR, storing one row per CDR3 protein. The data hold around 690,000 distinct CDR3 sequences, with 20% to 25% observed a single time. The sample was also linked to a second study, of T cells expressing NK-cell markers.

J is TRBJ1-1 and V is TRBV6-1, with a weak D call TRBD1 (5 bases). Sequenced: PBMCs. The sequence was obtained from a woman aged 18-30 years in good health. The CDR3: CASRPLGRGTEAFF. The CDR3 DNA sequence: TGTGCCAGCAGACCCCTGGGACGGGGGACTGAAGCTTTCTTT.